These 17 T cell receptor beta chains were all obtained from the same sample, sequenced in a study of T-cell memory formation after mild COVID-19. Using its own MiXCR run on the 5' RACE reads, TCRdb lists one record per CDR3 protein. The data contain some 290,000 distinct CDR3 sequences, roughly 15% of them seen just once; the ten biggest clones take up roughly 24%. The source material was PBMCs or a T cell subset sorted from them (not recorded which). These receptors originate from a man aged 18 to 30 who had mild COVID-19 (a few samples of this study predate the infection). Cell type and time point are not known.

The rearrangement uses TRBV6-5 and TRBJ2-1; TRBD2 agrees at 8 bases. This CDR3 is built from 16 residues. CDR1 MNHEY and CDR2 SVGAGI come from the germline V gene. V gave up 1 base and J gave up 2 bases; unmatched junction bases: 4. The CDR3 DNA follows: TGTGCCAGCAGTTACTGGGCGGGGGGACCCTACAATGAGCAGTTCTTC. Protein product: CASSYWAGGPYNEQFF.

In this sample, this clonotype turned up a few times. The CDR3 nucleotides read TGTGCCAGCAGTTACTCGAGTGGACACATGAACACTGAAGCTTTCTTT. Residues: CASSYSSGHMNTEAFF. The chain carries TRBV6-5 and TRBJ1-1; maybe TRBD1 (5 bases). CDR1 is MNHEY and CDR2 is SVGAGI in the germline V gene. The CDR3 runs 16 residues. The germline V and J ends were trimmed by 0 bases and 0 bases, with 11 bases remaining between them.

There are a few counts of this clonotype. This rearrangement joins TRBV27 to TRBJ1-6; maybe TRBD1 (5 bases). V lost 8 bases to trimming and J lost 8 bases, with 22 bases between them. CDR1 and CDR2 (germline): MNHEY, SMNVEV (reference sequence). The CDR3 is 16 residues long. This CDR3 reads CASRLFSGESHSPLHF. The CDR3 DNA reads TGTGCCAGCCGTCTCTTCTCGGGGGAGTCCCATTCACCCCTCCACTTT.

This clonotype has a handful of counts. V is TRBV9 and J is TRBJ2-1, with D unresolved. The V end lost 0 bases, the J end lost 0 bases, and 7 bases lay between the germline ends. Looked up from germline, CDR1 is SGDLS and CDR2 is YYNGEE. The CDR3 sequence is 15 residues long. The CDR3 bases are TGTGCCAGCAGCGTAGATCAGTTCTCCTACAATGAGCAGTTCTTC. It encodes CASSVDQFSYNEQFF.

V is TRBV6-5 and J is TRBJ2-3; 9 positions match TRBD1. Germline V gene lookup returns CDR1 MNHEY and CDR2 SVGAGI. V was clipped by 5 bases and J by 1 base; unmatched bases: 7. The CDR3 loop spans 16 amino acids. The CDR3 DNA sequence: TGTGCCAGCAGTAGGACAGGGGTGCTACGCACAGATACGCAGTATTTT. Translating gives CASSRTGVLRTDTQYF.

This chain uses TRBV7-2 with TRBJ2-3; D not certain. The V gene's germline CDR1 is SGHTA and CDR2 FQGNSA. V was pared by 5 bases and J by 11 bases, with 14 bases between. The length of the CDR3 is 12 residues. CDR3 DNA: TGTGCCAGCAGCGCGCCGGGCCCCCGGCAGTATTTT. Its translation is CASSAPGPRQYF.

This clonotype was picked up a small number of times. V is TRBV5-5 and J is TRBJ2-5, with D perhaps TRBD1 (6 bases). Deletions cut 4 bases from V and 0 bases from J, with 10 bases between. Per germline, CDR1 SGHKS and CDR2 YYEKEE (reference sequence). The CDR3 is 14 residues long. CDR3 DNA sequence: TGTGCCAGCAGCATCCAGGGGTACCAAGAGACCCAGTACTTC. Protein sequence: CASSIQGYQETQYF. Filled out from reference TRBV5-5 and TRBJ2-5, the complete variable domain reads DAGVTQSPTHLIKTRGQQVTLRCSPISGHKSVSWYQQVLGQGPQFIFQYYEKEERGRGNFPDRFSARQFPNYSSELNVNALLLGDSALYLCASSIQGYQETQYFGPGTRLLVL.

The V gene is TRBV9, the J gene TRBJ1-4; D is unclear. Germline loops: CDR1 SGDLS, CDR2 YYNGEE. Between the trimmed V and J ends, which lost 3 bases and 8 bases, there was a span of 8 bases. CDR3 size: 12 residues. CDR3 DNA sequence: TGTGCCAGCAGCGACGCCAGGGAAAAACTGTTTTTT. Translation: CASSDAREKLFF.

A few counts support this clonotype. This rearrangement joins TRBV5-1 to TRBJ1-5, with 8 bases identical to TRBD1. J lost 1 base, V lost 3 bases, and 21 bases had no gene match. Germline CDR1 and CDR2: SGHRS and YFSETQ. The length of the CDR3 is 21 residues. DNA for the CDR3: TGCGCCAGCAGCTCAGGGGGCGTCCCAACCCCATTGCGGCAAAGCAATCAGCCCCAGCATTTT. This sequence encodes CASSSGGVPTPLRQSNQPQHF.

This clonotype was seen a single time. The chain joins TRBV6-5 to TRBJ2-5; perhaps TRBD1 as D (6 bases). CDR1 and CDR2 from the germline V gene are MNHEY and SVGAGI. Trimming cost V 9 bases and J 1 base, with 12 bases left between them. CDR3 length: 13 residues. Here the CDR3 reads CASRDTFQETQYF. As DNA, the CDR3 is TGTGCCAGTAGGGACACTTTCCAAGAGACCCAGTACTTC.

The V call is TRBV7-2, the J call TRBJ1-1; no definite D call. Trimming removed 5 bases at V and 8 bases at J, with 15 bases between. Germline V gene data show CDR1 as SGHTA and CDR2 as FQGNSA. The CDR3 has 13 residues. The CDR3 is CASSPGRYGEAFF. The CDR3, as DNA: TGTGCCAGCAGCCCCGGACGTTACGGGGAAGCTTTCTTT.

The chain carries TRBV7-2 and TRBJ1-2; D might be TRBD1 (6 bases). Per germline, CDR1 SGHTA and CDR2 FQGNSA. The V and J ends lost 5 bases and 3 bases respectively, with 13 bases between them. The CDR3 consists of 14 residues. CDR3 protein: CASSPTGYDYGYTF. CDR3 nucleotide sequence: TGTGCCAGCAGCCCAACAGGGTATGACTATGGCTACACCTTC.

The gene calls are TRBV4-3 and TRBJ1-5; D gene unclear. CDR1 and CDR2 from the germline V gene are LGHNA and YSLEER. V lost 4 bases and J lost 3, with 10 bases in between. The CDR3 has 14 residues. The CDR3 sequence: CASSPEGFNQPQHF. CDR3 coding DNA: TGCGCCAGCAGCCCTGAAGGGTTCAATCAGCCCCAGCATTTT.

Only a few counts were recorded for this clonotype. This chain connects TRBV4-2 to TRBJ2-7; D not certain. This CDR3 comprises 16 residues. Germline lookup yields CDR1 LGHNA and CDR2 YNFKEQ. Trimming shortened V by 2 bases and J by 3 bases, and 17 bases separated the two germline ends. The CDR3 coding sequence is TGTGCCAGCAGCCAATCAACAATGGAATATTACTACGAGCAGTACTTC. It specifies CASSQSTMEYYYEQYF.

The V call is TRBV27, the J call TRBJ1-2; possible D gene TRBD1, 6 bases. Trimming left V 3 bases short and J 6 bases short, with 11 bases between. The length of the CDR3 is 13 residues. Germline V gives CDR1 MNHEY, CDR2 SMNVEV (reference sequence). CDR3 DNA: TGTGCCAGCAGTTTGCGGGGGGGCAATGGCTACACCTTC. This sequence encodes CASSLRGGNGYTF.

J is TRBJ2-5 and V is TRBV6-2 or TRBV6-3, with unresolved D. The CDR3 loop spans 13 amino acids. Germline CDR1 MNHEY, CDR2 SVGEGT. The V and J ends lost 5 bases and 7 bases respectively, with 14 bases between them. Here the CDR3 DNA reads TGTGCCAGCAGTCAATCTAGTTTCGGGACCCAGTACTTC. As protein: CASSQSSFGTQYF.

This clonotype was observed at least ten times. The J gene is TRBJ2-5, the V gene TRBV5-6; no reliable D call. From germline, CDR1 is SGHDT and CDR2 YYEEEE. V lost 0 bases and J lost 9, with 12 bases in between. CDR3 length: 13 residues. CDR3 DNA sequence: TGTGCCAGCAGCTTGGGTGACGCCATATCCCAGTACTTC. Translation gives CASSLGDAISQYF.